The 4 T cell receptor beta chains given below trace back to one sample, sequenced in a study of shared clonotypes between healthy human individuals. Method: immunoSEQ multiplex PCR; TCRdb's copy keeps in-frame clones and lacks some. The table shows a few hundred thousand clones, with about 97% occurring only once. The sample consisted of naive CD4+ T cells sorted from blood. The sample's subset: CD45RA+ positively selected. All receptors come from a woman younger than 45 in good health.

This chain links TRBV4-1 with TRBJ2-1, with TRBD2 matching over 10 bases. Germline trimming cut 5 bases from V and 2 bases from J; bases unmatched to any gene: 6. The CDR3 covers 16 residues. CDR1 and CDR2 (germline): MGHRA, YSYEKL. The DNA for the CDR3 is TGCGCCAGCAGCGGGGGAAGCGGGAGGGCCTACAATGAGCAGTTCTTC. It is translated as CASSGGSGRAYNEQFF.

The V gene is TRBV6-6, the J gene TRBJ2-3; tentatively, D is TRBD1 (6 bases). Trimming took 0 bases from V and 2 from J, leaving 9 bases between them. This CDR3 comprises 15 residues. The germline V gene has CDR1 MNHNY and CDR2 SVGAGI (reference sequence). The CDR3 DNA sequence: TGTGCCAGCAGTTACTCAGGGGGAACCACAGATACGCAGTATTTT. Translated: CASSYSGGTTDTQYF.

The J gene is TRBJ2-1, the V gene TRBV6-5, with D unclear. CDR1 is MNHEY and CDR2 is SVGAGI in the germline V gene. Trimming took 8 bases from V and 3 from J, leaving 5 bases between them. CDR3 length: 11 residues. DNA for the CDR3: TGTGCCAGCGGGGACTACAATGAGCAGTTCTTC. This encodes CASGDYNEQFF.

The J gene is TRBJ2-1, the V gene TRBV5-6, with 8 bases lining up with TRBD2. The CDR3 has 15 residues. Trimming cost V 4 bases and J 1 base; bases outside gene matches: 4. From germline, CDR1 is SGHDT and CDR2 YYEEEE. The CDR3 DNA reads as TGTGCCAGCAGCGGAACTAGCGGATCCTACAATGAGCAGTTCTTC. Its translation: CASSGTSGSYNEQFF.